These 4 T cell receptor beta chains came from one sample sequenced in a study of T cell changes during pregnancy in multiple sclerosis. Clones were read by immunoSEQ multiplex PCR, and TCRdb kept only the in-frame ones, dropping some. The sample records roughly 65,000 clones, under 95% being singletons. Sequenced material: peripheral blood, taken in the third trimester of pregnancy. The receptors were gathered from a female donor in good health, enrolled as a control in a pregnancy study.

This sequence joins TRBV7-9 and TRBJ2-1; possible D gene TRBD2, 7 bases. With 5 bases removed from V and 10 bases from J, the gap between germline ends came to 15 bases. The CDR3 loop spans 13 amino acids. Germline CDR1 is SEHNR and CDR2 is FQNEAQ (reference sequence). The CDR3 here is CASSGGAGPEQFF. The CDR3 DNA sequence: TGTGCCAGCAGCGGGGGGGCGGGACCAGAGCAGTTCTTC.

The rearrangement joins TRBV18 to TRBJ1-1, with 7 positions matching TRBD1. The CDR3 is 15 residues long. Germline V CDR1 and CDR2: KGHSH, LQKENI. Trimming removed 2 bases from V and 1 base from J; junction bases left unmatched: 4. CDR3 protein: CASSPGQARNTEAFF. DNA for the CDR3: TGTGCCAGCTCACCAGGACAGGCTAGGAACACTGAAGCTTTCTTT.

CDR3 DNA sequence: TGCGCCAGCAGCTTGGTCGCGGGGGGGCTTCAAGAGACCCAGTACTTC. It encodes CASSLVAGGLQETQYF. This chain connects TRBV5-1 to TRBJ2-5; 9 bases agree with TRBD2. CDR3 size: 16 residues. Trimming took 0 bases from V and 2 from J; bases not matched to a gene: 5. The germline V gene encodes CDR1 SGHRS and CDR2 YFSETQ.

The chain has TRBV28 and TRBJ1-5, with D possibly matching TRBD1 (6 bases). The V and J ends lost 8 bases and 3 bases respectively, with 11 bases between them. This CDR3 is 13 amino acids long. Germline V gene sequence: CDR1 MDHEN, CDR2 SYDVKM. The CDR3 protein is CASQGLINQPQHF. In DNA form, the CDR3 reads TGTGCCAGCCAGGGGTTGATCAATCAGCCCCAGCATTTT.